This T cell receptor (beta chain) was recorded in a study of metastatic and nonmetastatic thyroid tumors. Study summary: Comparison of repertoires was carried out across blood and tumor or nodule tissue from malignant and benign thyroid patients.

This CDR3 spans 14 amino acids. The germline V gene encodes CDR1 MNHEY and CDR2 SVGEGT. V lost 5 bases to trimming and J lost 8 bases; unmatched junction nucleotides: 5. No patient received treatment before thyroid surgery. In the original workflow: The authors used CDR3 differences across clinicopathological groups to build a distant-metastasis classifier for papillary thyroid cancer. MiXCR reprocessed the PCR reads for TCRdb. TCRdb's processing, not the authors', yielded these V and J calls. The table includes 45,000 or so clones, less than 5% detected once. This clone was detected only a few times. The V and J genes are TRBV6-2 or TRBV6-3 and TRBJ1-6; 8 nucleotides match TRBD1. This TCR came from a female donor with papillary thyroid cancer or a benign thyroid nodule (not recorded which). Some clones in this sample may be carry-over from other donors' samples. The sequenced material came from blood. Here the CDR3 DNA reads TGTGCCAGCAGTGTCGGACAGGGTGATTCACCCCTCCACTTT. This sequence encodes CASSVGQGDSPLHF.